These 21 T cell receptor beta chains originate from one sample sequenced in a study of shared clonotypes between healthy human individuals (dated by TCRdb to the early 2020s). Receptor amplification or capture employed the immunoSEQ multiplex PCR assay. The immuneACCESS repertoire file appears here via TCRdb, limited to in-frame rearrangements. These files lack a portion of the clones; in checked studies, under half of the deficit traces to unresolved V genes, and the cause of the others is not known. For this sample there are 300,000 to 400,000 clones; approximately 79% appear just once. Of the sample, about a tenth falls within the top ten clones. The specimen was memory CD4+ T cells sorted from blood. This sample's cell subset or site label indicates: CD45RA-negative fraction. The receptors were gathered from a man aged 25-45 years in good health.

This clone was observed a single time. The V call is TRBV6-1, the J call TRBJ2-5; unclear D gene. The ends were cut back, 9 bases at V and 2 bases at J, with 19 bases in the middle. The CDR3 runs to 15 residues. Germline-derived CDR1 and CDR2 are MNHNS and SASEGT. CDR3 sequence reads: CASRWANNRQETQYF. CDR3 DNA: TGTGCCAGTAGGTGGGCTAATAACAGACAAGAGACCCAGTACTTC.

The chain couples TRBV5-1 to TRBJ2-1; no clear D gene. Germline-derived CDR1 and CDR2 are SGHRS and YFSETQ. Trimming pared 0 bases from V and 5 bases from J, leaving 9 bases between. The CDR3 runs 14 residues. For the CDR3, the DNA is TGCGCCAGCAGCTTGGCCTCCAAGAACAATGAGCAGTTCTTC. It encodes CASSLASKNNEQFF.

The CDR3 bases are TGTGCCAGCAGCGCGGGGTGGGGCGGCGGGGAGCTGTTTTTT. This encodes CASSAGWGGGELFF. V is TRBV6-5 and J is TRBJ2-2; possible D gene TRBD2, 6 bases. Germline V CDR1 and CDR2: MNHEY, SVGAGI. V shed 6 bases and J shed 7 bases, with 15 bases lying between them. This CDR3 comprises 14 residues.

This clone was found a few times. In nucleotides, the CDR3 is TGTGCCAGCAGTTCAACTGACACAAACATTCAGTACTTC. This translates into CASSSTDTNIQYF. The chain links TRBV6-4 to TRBJ2-4; D unclear. CDR1 is MRHNA, CDR2 SNTAGT, per germline. Trimming shortened V by 5 bases and J by 6 bases, and 11 bases separated the two germline ends. This CDR3 has 13 residues.

This sequence joins TRBV9 and TRBJ2-5; D may be TRBD1 (6 bases). Trimming took 3 bases from V and 7 from J, leaving 16 bases between them. The length of the CDR3 is 14 residues. CDR1 and CDR2 from the germline V gene are SGDLS and YYNGEE. CDR3 sequence (DNA): TGTGCCAGCAGCGCGAGCAGGGGATGGGCGACCCAGTACTTC. Translation gives CASSASRGWATQYF.

The CDR3 DNA sequence: TGTGCCAGCACCCCCTCGGCTAGCGGGTGGTCCGGGGAGCTGTTTTTT. Translating it yields CASTPSASGWSGELFF. The chain combines TRBV9 with TRBJ2-2; 8 nucleotides line up with TRBD2. The ends lost 6 bases at V and 6 bases at J; junction bases unmatched: 13. Germline-derived CDR1 and CDR2 are SGDLS and YYNGEE. This CDR3 comprises 16 residues.

CDR3 DNA sequence: TGTGCCAGCAGCTTATCCCAGGGGGCCACTCTCACCTTC. It specifies CASSLSQGATLTF. This sequence joins TRBV7-3 and TRBJ1-2; the match to TRBD1 covers 8 bases. V trimming: 2 bases; J trimming: 13 bases; junction bases outside the gene matches: 9. CDR3 size: 13 residues. Germline CDR1 SGHTA, CDR2 FQGTGA.

This chain connects TRBV2 to TRBJ2-2; 8 nucleotides align to TRBD1. The CDR3 has 13 amino acids. With 8 bases clipped from V and 1 base from J, the junction kept 0 bases outside the gene matches. Per germline, CDR1 SNHLY and CDR2 FYNNEI. The CDR3 protein is CASGTGNTGELFF. The CDR3, as DNA: TGTGCCAGCGGGACAGGGAACACCGGGGAGCTGTTTTTT.

The chain has TRBV10-1 and TRBJ2-1; D gene ambiguous. The V gene lost 2 bases and the J gene lost 11 bases, with 19 bases spanning the gap. Germline lookup yields CDR1 WNHNN and CDR2 SYGVQD (reference sequence). The CDR3 is 15 residues long. This CDR3 is CASSEHGPNELQQFF. Written as DNA, the CDR3 is TGCGCCAGCAGTGAGCATGGTCCAAACGAGCTACAGCAGTTCTTC.

The chain carries TRBV7-2 and TRBJ2-2, with D unresolved. The V end lost 11 bases, the J end lost 6 bases, and 10 bases lay between the germline ends. The CDR3 is 11 amino acids. Germline CDR1 and CDR2: SGHTA and FQGNSA. The DNA for the CDR3 is TGTGCCTCCGAGTCGGCCGGGGAGCTGTTTTTT. It is translated as CASESAGELFF.

The CDR3: CAWSKGGYNEQFF. The CDR3 region has the DNA TGTGCCTGGAGTAAAGGGGGCTACAATGAGCAGTTCTTC. This sequence joins TRBV30 and TRBJ2-1; D might be TRBD1 (6 bases). The germline V and J ends were trimmed by 2 bases and 3 bases, with 8 bases remaining between them. The CDR3 loop spans 13 amino acids. Germline CDR1 is GTSNPN and CDR2 is SVGIG (reference sequence).

The chain carries TRBV2 and TRBJ1-2; no firm D call. Germline values: CDR1 SNHLY, CDR2 FYNNEI. The CDR3 covers 13 residues. Trimming took off 4 bases at V and 4 bases at J, with 10 bases between the two ends. CDR3 amino acids: CASSGQLGYGYTF. The CDR3 bases are TGTGCCAGCAGTGGGCAGTTGGGCTATGGCTACACCTTC.

V usage is TRBV11-2 and J usage is TRBJ2-3; D is unclear. Per the germline V gene, CDR1 is SGHAT and CDR2 is FQNNGV. Trimming pared 4 bases from V and 7 bases from J, leaving 6 bases between. CDR3 length: 11 amino acids. The CDR3 nucleotides are TGTGCCAGCAGCTCTAAATATACGCAGTATTTT. Protein product: CASSSKYTQYF.

V gene TRBV13 combines with J gene TRBJ2-5, with unresolved D. Trimming took 4 bases from V and 7 from J, leaving 19 bases between them. Germline CDR1 PRHDT, CDR2 FYEKMQ (reference sequence). This CDR3 has 15 amino acids. CDR3 sequence: CASSSVLASRTTQYF. The CDR3, as DNA: TGTGCCAGCAGCTCCGTTCTGGCGAGCCGGACGACCCAGTACTTC.

The chain uses TRBV7-9 and TRBJ1-1; D is undetermined. The CDR3 is 10 amino acids. V was cut by 9 bases and J by 7 bases, with 9 bases left in between. Germline lookup yields CDR1 SEHNR and CDR2 FQNEAQ (reference sequence). This CDR3 reads CARGTFEAFF. DNA for the CDR3: TGTGCCAGGGGTACCTTTGAAGCTTTCTTT.

V and J are TRBV27 and TRBJ2-3; no clear D. The V end was cut by 5 bases, the J end by 2 bases, with 8 bases between. CDR3 length: 13 amino acids. Looked up from germline, CDR1 is MNHEY and CDR2 is SMNVEV (reference sequence). The CDR3 DNA reads as TGTGCCAGCAGTCGGAGTGTCACAGATACGCAGTATTTT. It specifies CASSRSVTDTQYF.

The chain combines TRBV5-4 with TRBJ2-2; TRBD1 matches at 7 bases. The CDR3 covers 14 residues. Germline values: CDR1 SGHNT, CDR2 YYREEE (reference sequence). The junction had 2 bases not matched to a gene; V was cut back by 4 bases and J by 2 bases. DNA of the CDR3: TGTGCCAGCAGCCGACAGGGTAACACCGGGGAGCTGTTTTTT. It codes for CASSRQGNTGELFF.

This clone was detected a few times. This chain links TRBV19 with TRBJ1-1, with D perhaps TRBD1 (5 bases). The V gene's germline CDR1 is LNHDA and CDR2 SQIVND (reference sequence). The CDR3 is 16 amino acids. V was trimmed by 5 bases and J by 6 bases, leaving 22 bases between them. CDR3 sequence reads: CASSPSLDTLRAEAFF. Written as DNA, the CDR3 is TGTGCCAGTAGTCCCTCCCTGGACACCCTCAGGGCTGAAGCTTTCTTT.

The V gene is TRBV4-1, the J gene TRBJ1-5, with 12 positions matching TRBD1. CDR1 is MGHRA, CDR2 YSYEKL, per germline. The CDR3 totals 16 residues. Unmatched junction bases numbered 4, after V lost 2 bases and J lost 5 bases. This CDR3 is CASSQQGQGADQPQHF. CDR3 in DNA: TGCGCCAGCAGCCAACAGGGACAGGGGGCAGATCAGCCCCAGCATTTT.

The chain links TRBV5-1 to TRBJ1-2; the D is unclear. The CDR3 loop spans 14 amino acids. Per the germline V gene, CDR1 is SGHRS and CDR2 is YFSETQ. Trimming removed 0 bases from V and 3 bases from J, with 9 bases in between. The CDR3 protein is CASSLASFYYGYTF. In nucleotides, the CDR3 is TGCGCCAGCAGCTTGGCCAGTTTCTACTATGGCTACACCTTC.

Concerning this clone: The germline gene is not matched at one end of the junction; a read error may be the cause. The gene calls are TRBV7-2 and TRBJ2-7; TRBD2 agrees at 10 bases. The V gene's germline CDR1 is SGHTA and CDR2 FQGNSA. The CDR3 spans 14 residues. The CDR3 bases are TGTGCCAGCAGCCTAGCGGGAGCGAGGCACGAGCAGTACTTC. Translated, it gives CASSLAGARHEQYF.